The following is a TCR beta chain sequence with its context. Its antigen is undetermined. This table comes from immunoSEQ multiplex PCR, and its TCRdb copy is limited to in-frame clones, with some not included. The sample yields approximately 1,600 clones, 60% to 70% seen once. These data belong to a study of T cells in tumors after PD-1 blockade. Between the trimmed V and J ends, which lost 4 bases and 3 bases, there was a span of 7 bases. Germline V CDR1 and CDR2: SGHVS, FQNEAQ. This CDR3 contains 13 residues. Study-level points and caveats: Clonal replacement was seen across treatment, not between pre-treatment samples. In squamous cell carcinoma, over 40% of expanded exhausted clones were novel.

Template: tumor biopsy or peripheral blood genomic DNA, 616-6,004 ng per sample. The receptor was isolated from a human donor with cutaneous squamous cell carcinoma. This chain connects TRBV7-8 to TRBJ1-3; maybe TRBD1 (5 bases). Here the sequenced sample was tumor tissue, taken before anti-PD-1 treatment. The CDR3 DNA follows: TGTGCCAGCAGCTGGGGCCGTGGAAACACCATATATTTT. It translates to CASSWGRGNTIYF.